These 7 T cell receptor beta chains were all obtained from the same sample, sequenced in a study of graft-versus-host responses after intestinal transplantation. The table came from immunoSEQ multiplex PCR; TCRdb's copy has only in-frame clones and leaves some out. The data show some 90,000 clones, 90% seen once. No antigen has been assigned to these receptors. This sample comprised unstimulated CD4+ T cells sorted from spleen or lymph node cells, obtained before intestinal transplant. The receptors were sampled from a human donor who received an intestinal transplant.

There are a few counts of this clone. J is TRBJ1-5 and V is TRBV6-5; perhaps TRBD1 as D (6 bases). The CDR3 is 15 amino acids. Germline V lookup: CDR1 MNHEY, CDR2 SVGAGI. The V gene lost 4 bases and the J gene lost 3 bases, with 13 bases spanning the gap. Here the CDR3 reads CASSSRDRTNQPQHF. CDR3 nucleotides: TGTGCCAGCAGTTCAAGAGACAGGACCAATCAGCCCCAGCATTTT.

This chain joins TRBV6-5 and TRBJ1-5, with 7 bases aligning to TRBD1. V shed 5 bases, J shed 6 bases, and the junction held 10 bases outside the gene matches. This CDR3 is built from 15 residues. Germline lookup yields CDR1 MNHEY and CDR2 SVGAGI. The CDR3 DNA reads as TGTGCCAGCAGTACAGACAGGGCGCCCCGTCAGCCCCAGCATTTT. It specifies CASSTDRAPRQPQHF.

This chain connects TRBV11-1 to TRBJ1-1, with D unresolved. This CDR3 is 11 amino acids long. V was clipped by 1 base and J by 11 bases, with 8 bases between them. Germline assignment: CDR1 SGHAT and CDR2 FQDESV (reference sequence). The CDR3 region has the DNA TGTGCCAGCAGCTTAGGGCAGGCGGCTTTCTTT. Translated, it gives CASSLGQAAFF.

This clone was detected only a few times. The J gene is TRBJ1-6, the V gene TRBV5-6; TRBD1 might be the D (6 bases). CDR3 length: 14 amino acids. Between the trimmed V and J ends, which lost 2 bases and 8 bases, there was a span of 11 bases. Germline V gene lookup returns CDR1 SGHDT and CDR2 YYEEEE. For the CDR3, the DNA is TGTGCCAGCAGCTTACAGGGTAGGGATTCACCCCTCCACTTT. This translates into CASSLQGRDSPLHF.

This sequence joins TRBV4-1 and TRBJ1-3, with 7 bases lining up with TRBD1. CDR1 and CDR2 from the germline V gene are MGHRA and YSYEKL. The J segment lost 0 bases and the V segment lost 5 bases, leaving 7 bases of the junction unmatched. The length of the CDR3 is 16 residues. Here the CDR3 DNA reads TGCGCCAGCAGCAAAGGACAGGCCAACTCTGGAAACACCATATATTTT. It yields the protein CASSKGQANSGNTIYF.

This chain uses TRBV6-6 with TRBJ2-7; D gene uncertain. Trimming stripped 0 bases from V and 0 bases from J, with 9 bases between. The CDR3 runs 15 residues. CDR1 and CDR2 (germline): MNHNY, SVGAGI (reference sequence). CDR3 residues: CASSYSSEFSYEQYF. The CDR3 coding sequence is TGTGCCAGCAGTTACTCATCCGAGTTCTCCTACGAGCAGTACTTC.

The chain joins TRBV5-1 to TRBJ2-1; perhaps TRBD2 as D (5 bases). Per germline, CDR1 SGHRS and CDR2 YFSETQ. Deletions cut 6 bases from V and 10 bases from J, with 11 bases between. The length of the CDR3 is 11 residues. CDR3 in amino acids: CASTRGEEQFF. The CDR3 DNA sequence: TGCGCCAGCACCCGGGGAGAGGAGCAGTTCTTC.